This entry features one TCR beta chain sequence. Its antigen is currently unknown. The sample originates from a study of response to subunit inactivated influenza vaccine. Study results and caveats: Few new T cells, the authors suggested, are recruited by each seasonal influenza vaccination.

V was clipped by 6 bases and J by 2 bases; unmatched bases: 4. Germline CDR1 DFQATT, CDR2 SNEGSKA (reference sequence). CDR3 length: 14 residues. TCRdb redid the calling of the RT-PCR reads with MiXCR, one entry per CDR3 protein. In the table there are 450,000 to 700,000 distinct CDR3 sequences, about 14% of which are singletons. This receptor was identified in a man aged 50-59 years who received an inactivated influenza vaccine. The chain links TRBV20-1 to TRBJ2-2, with 9 bases lining up with TRBD1. The material was PBMCs from blood, obtained 12 days after vaccination. The CDR3 DNA reads as TGCAGTGCCGCGGGACAGGGAAACACCGGGGAGCTGTTTTTT. Translation gives CSAAGQGNTGELFF.